The clone carrying this T cell receptor (beta chain) was seen a handful of times. Methods used by the authors: Quantification of nucleated cells was approximated via reference gene primer amplification. The table came from immunoSEQ multiplex PCR; TCRdb's copy has only in-frame clones and leaves some out. From that table come the V and J calls and clone size; the DNA was used to work out D and trimming. The sample carries 100,000 to 150,000 clones, approximately 80% recorded once. This sample is drawn from a study of blood T cell repertoires in COVID-19. This CDR3 has 12 residues. Trimming took 9 bases from V and 2 from J; bases not matched to a gene: 2. Per germline, CDR1 SNHLY and CDR2 FYNNEI.

Material: peripheral blood. The rearrangement uses TRBV2 and TRBJ2-7, with TRBD1 matching 9 bases. The TCR was taken from a human donor in a cohort sampled during active COVID-19. CDR3 amino acids: CARGTGTYEQYF. In nucleotides, the CDR3 is TGTGCCAGAGGGACAGGGACCTACGAGCAGTACTTC.